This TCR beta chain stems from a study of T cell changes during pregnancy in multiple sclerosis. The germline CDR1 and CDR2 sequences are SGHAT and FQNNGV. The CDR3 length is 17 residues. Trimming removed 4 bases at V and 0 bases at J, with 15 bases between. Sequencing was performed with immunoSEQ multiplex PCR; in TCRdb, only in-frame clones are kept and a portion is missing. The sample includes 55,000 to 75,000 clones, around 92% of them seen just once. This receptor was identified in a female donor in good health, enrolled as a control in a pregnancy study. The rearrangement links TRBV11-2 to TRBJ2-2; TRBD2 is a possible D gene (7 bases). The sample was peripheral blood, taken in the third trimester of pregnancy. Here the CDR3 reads CASSSVRGASNTGELFF. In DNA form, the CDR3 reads TGTGCCAGCAGCTCCGTTCGGGGGGCTTCGAACACCGGGGAGCTGTTTTTT.